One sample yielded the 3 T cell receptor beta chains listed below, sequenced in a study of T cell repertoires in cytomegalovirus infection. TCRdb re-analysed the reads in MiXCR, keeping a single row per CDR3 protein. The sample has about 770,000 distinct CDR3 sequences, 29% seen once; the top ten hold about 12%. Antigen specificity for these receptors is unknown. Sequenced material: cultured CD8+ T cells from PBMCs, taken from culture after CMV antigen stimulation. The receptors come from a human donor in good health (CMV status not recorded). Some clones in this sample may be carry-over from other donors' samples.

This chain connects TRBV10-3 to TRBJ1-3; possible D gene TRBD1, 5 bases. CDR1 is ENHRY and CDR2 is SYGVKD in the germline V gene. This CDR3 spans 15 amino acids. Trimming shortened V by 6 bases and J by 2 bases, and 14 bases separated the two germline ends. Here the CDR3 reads CAIRGDGTPGNTIYF. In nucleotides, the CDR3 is TGTGCCATCAGGGGGGACGGAACTCCTGGAAACACCATATATTTT.

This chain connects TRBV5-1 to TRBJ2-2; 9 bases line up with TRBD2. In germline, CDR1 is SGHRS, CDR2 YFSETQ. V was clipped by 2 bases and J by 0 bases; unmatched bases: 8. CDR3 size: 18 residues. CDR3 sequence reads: CASSFMYSGGSNTGELFF. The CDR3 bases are TGCGCCAGCAGCTTCATGTATAGCGGGGGCTCGAACACCGGGGAGCTGTTTTTT.

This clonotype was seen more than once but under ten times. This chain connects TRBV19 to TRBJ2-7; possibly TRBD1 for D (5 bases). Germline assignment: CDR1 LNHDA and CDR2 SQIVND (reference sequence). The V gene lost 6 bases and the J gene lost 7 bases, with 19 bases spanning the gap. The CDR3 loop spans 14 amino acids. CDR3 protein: CASSLSPGSKEQYF. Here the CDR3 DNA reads TGTGCCAGTAGCCTCTCCCCAGGGTCCAAGGAGCAGTACTTC. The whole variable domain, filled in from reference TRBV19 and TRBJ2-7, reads DGGITQSPKYLFRKEGQNVTLSCEQNLNHDAMYWYRQDPGQGLRLIYYSQIVNDFQKGDIAEGYSVSREKKESFPLTVTSAQKNPTAFYLCASSLSPGSKEQYFGPGTRLTVT.